The T cell receptor (beta chain) described here comes from a study of CD8 T cells in Susac syndrome. Overall study: Roughly six sequenced Susac syndrome patients had clinically active disease, while roughly 8 were in remission. At the time of blood draw, patients with Susac syndrome were therapy-naive, receiving corticosteroids, or receiving intravenous immunoglobulin alone.

RNA, at roughly 0.5 to 1 ug, was reverse transcribed with random hexamers. With immunoSEQ multiplex PCR, TCR beta CDR3 was amplified across 54 Vbeta and 13 Jbeta. TCRdb reanalysed the immunoSEQ multiplex PCR reads using MiXCR and keeps one entry per CDR3 protein. The sample has 150,000 to 200,000 distinct CDR3 sequences, under 97% seen once; the top ten hold approximately 0.1%. As regards this clonotype: The antigen is not known.

V was pared by 2 bases and J by 5 bases, with 1 base of the junction left unmatched. The germline V gene has CDR1 KGHSH and CDR2 LQKENI. This CDR3 is 13 amino acids long. Study-level points and caveats: Only a relatively small number of individuals were included in the TCR sequencing and HLA analysis.

Sequencing was performed on CD4+ T cells from PBMCs. The clonotype originates from a human donor with Susac syndrome. The rearrangement links TRBV18 to TRBJ2-7, with TRBD1 matching 9 bases. CDR3 nucleotide sequence: TGTGCCAGCTCACCAAGGGACAGGGACGAGCAGTACTTC. This gives the protein CASSPRDRDEQYF.